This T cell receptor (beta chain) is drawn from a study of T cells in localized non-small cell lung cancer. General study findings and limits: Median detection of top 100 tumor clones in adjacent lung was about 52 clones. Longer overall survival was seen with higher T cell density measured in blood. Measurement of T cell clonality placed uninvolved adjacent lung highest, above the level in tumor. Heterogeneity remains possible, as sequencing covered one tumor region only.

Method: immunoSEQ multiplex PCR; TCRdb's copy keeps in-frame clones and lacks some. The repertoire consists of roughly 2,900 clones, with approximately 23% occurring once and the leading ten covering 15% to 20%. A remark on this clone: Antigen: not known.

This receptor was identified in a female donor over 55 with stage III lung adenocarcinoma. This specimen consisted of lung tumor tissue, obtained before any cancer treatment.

The CDR3 DNA follows: TGCAGCGTGGGGACAGGAAATCAGCCCCAGCATTTT. Amino acid sequence: CSVGTGNQPQHF. The V call is TRBV29-1, the J call TRBJ1-5; 8 bases fit TRBD1. The V segment lost 6 bases and the J segment 4 bases; nucleotides outside the gene matches: 2. The germline CDR1 and CDR2 sequences are SQVTM and ANQGSEA. The CDR3 has 12 amino acids.